The 3 T cell receptor beta chains given below trace back to one sample, sequenced in a study of blood T cell repertoires in COVID-19. Method: immunoSEQ multiplex PCR; TCRdb's copy keeps in-frame clones and lacks some. This table has about 120,000 clones, around three quarters appearing once. The sequenced sample consisted of peripheral blood. These receptors all come from a woman aged 80 or over with acute or convalescent COVID-19.

The gene calls are TRBV9 and TRBJ1-2; TRBD1 matches 9 bases. CDR1 is SGDLS and CDR2 is YYNGEE in the germline V gene. The CDR3 extends over 14 amino acids. Trimming cost V 1 base and J 4 bases; bases outside gene matches: 2. The CDR3 DNA is TGTGCCAGCAGCGTACAGGGACAGGGCTATGGCTACACCTTC. It is translated as CASSVQGQGYGYTF.

V gene TRBV10-3 combines with J gene TRBJ1-2, with 8 bases aligning to TRBD1. The CDR3 extends over 17 amino acids. In germline, CDR1 is ENHRY, CDR2 SYGVKD. The ends lost 3 bases at V and 4 bases at J; junction bases unmatched: 13. In DNA, the CDR3 is TGTGCCATCAGTGAATCGGCAGGGGGCTATTCCAGCTATGGCTACACCTTC. Protein product: CAISESAGGYSSYGYTF.

The chain joins TRBV6-5 to TRBJ2-7, with 7 bases matching TRBD1. Germline trimming cut 7 bases from V and 5 bases from J; bases unmatched to any gene: 8. The CDR3 is made up of 13 amino acids. Germline V lookup: CDR1 MNHEY, CDR2 SVGAGI. The CDR3 DNA follows: TGTGCCAGCAAAAGACAGGGTGGGGACGAGCAGTACTTC. Amino acid sequence: CASKRQGGDEQYF.